The sequence of this T cell receptor beta chain was determined in a study of T cells in Graves' hyperthyroidism and ophthalmopathy. Amplification targeted TCR beta CDR3 regions from RNA transcripts. A first-round RT-PCR of the TCR CDR3 used the HTBI primer set. TCRdb ran MiXCR on the multiplex PCR reads and lists one entry per CDR3 protein. This table holds approximately 620,000 distinct CDR3 sequences, over 11% found once. This clonotype occurred a few times. The germline V gene has CDR1 LGHNA and CDR2 YNFKEQ. The germline V and J ends were trimmed by 1 base and 0 bases, with 12 bases remaining between them. The CDR3 totals 16 residues.

The clonotype comes from a woman aged 25 to 39 with Graves' hyperthyroidism that later progressed to Graves' ophthalmopathy. The sequenced material came from blood. The rearrangement uses TRBV4-2 and TRBJ1-1; TRBD1 might be the D (5 bases). CDR3 residues: CASSQAWDRMNTEAFF. Here the CDR3 DNA reads TGTGCCAGCAGCCAAGCCTGGGACCGCATGAACACTGAAGCTTTCTTT.